Shown below are 2 T cell receptor beta chains from a single sample sequenced in a study of shared clonotypes between healthy human individuals. TCRdb keeps only in-frame clones here, not all; method: immunoSEQ multiplex PCR. The sample contains fewer than 800,000 clones, just over 90% of which appear only once. It was CD45RO-negative cells, positively selected for CCR7, that made up naive CD8 cells, with terminally differentiated effector memory CD45RA+ cells excluded. Sequencing was performed on naive CD8+ T cells sorted from blood. The receptors originated from a man in his thirties or forties in good health.

The chain has TRBV27 and TRBJ2-7, with D possibly matching TRBD2 (6 bases). V was clipped by 6 bases and J by 4 bases, with 22 bases between them. Germline V lookup: CDR1 MNHEY, CDR2 SMNVEV (reference sequence). This CDR3 spans 16 amino acids. CDR3 DNA: TGTGCCAGCAGCCACATCGGGGGAATGGGGGAATACGAGCAGTACTTC. As protein: CASSHIGGMGEYEQYF.

This clone was seen a single time. V gene TRBV27 combines with J gene TRBJ2-1; TRBD2 matches at 7 bases. Germline CDR1 is MNHEY and CDR2 is SMNVEV (reference sequence). This CDR3 region has 14 residues. After removal of 8 bases from V and 1 base from J, the junction contained 5 bases not matched to a gene. The DNA for the CDR3 is TGTGCCAGCTGGTCTAGCGGTTCCTACAATGAGCAGTTCTTC. Amino acid sequence: CASWSSGSYNEQFF.